This T cell receptor (beta chain) was documented in a study of T cells after yellow fever vaccination. The overall study: Preparation of the low-cell-number fractions used SMART-Seq v4 Ultra Low Input.

TCRdb re-called the 5' RACE reads through MiXCR, storing one row per CDR3 protein. The table shows approximately 550,000 distinct CDR3 sequences, with approximately 12% occurring only once. Study-wide results and caveats: Only a minor proportion of clonotypes was detected across both CD4 and CD8 compartments. Once the booster was given, most primary-vaccination clones reappeared, at approximately 97% for CD4 and around 90% for CD8. Abundant bulk-derived clonotypes could contaminate FACS-sorted repertoires.

CDR1 and CDR2 (germline): SNHLY, FYNNEI. The CDR3 contains 15 residues. The V end lost 10 bases, the J end lost 7 bases, and 25 bases lay between the germline ends. To note about this clonotype: As yet, its antigen is unknown. A single base separates this from a much larger clone, so it may be a read error.

The source is a man between 25 and 39 years old who received the YFV17D yellow fever vaccine. The rearrangement joins TRBV2 to TRBJ2-5, with D perhaps given as TRBD1 or TRBD2 (6 bases each). Sequencing used PBMCs, obtained on the day of the yellow fever booster vaccination. CDR3 coding DNA: TGTGCCACCAACCCTTCAGGGGCGGGACACGTGACCCAGTACTTC. Its protein product is CATNPSGAGHVTQYF.